These T cell receptor beta chains were read from a single sample in a study of T cell repertoires in aging, cancer and after chemotherapy. A single record per CDR3 protein comes from TCRdb applying MiXCR to the multiplex PCR reads. The sample lists around 13,000 distinct CDR3 sequences; roughly 28% were seen once. The specimen was blood. The receptors originated from a human donor in good health. Each CDR3 is given with its conserved first and last residue. The order of the fields is V gene, CDR3 length, D gene, J gene, clone size, CDR3 protein, CDR3 DNA. A D gene is named only where the DNA matches it firmly. A clone size is listed for some rows: how often the clone was seen (once, few, many), or a class if it is expanded.

V gene: TRBV10-3; CDR3 length: 14; D gene: NA; J gene: TRBJ2-3; clone size: NA; CDR3 protein: CAISDRVQTDTQYF; CDR3 DNA: TGTGCCATCAGTGACAGGGTTCAAACAGATACGCAGTATTTT
V gene: TRBV20-1; CDR3 length: 12; D gene: NA; J gene: TRBJ2-7; clone size: medium-sized; CDR3 protein: CSARPRGTSQYF; CDR3 DNA: TGCAGTGCTAGACCTCGCGGGACTTCGCAGTACTTC
V gene: TRBV20-1; CDR3 length: 14; D gene: TRBD1; J gene: TRBJ1-2; clone size: medium-sized; CDR3 protein: CSARHLQGTYGYTF; CDR3 DNA: TGCAGTGCGCGCCACTTACAGGGGACCTATGGCTACACCTTC
V gene: TRBV27; CDR3 length: 15; D gene: NA; J gene: TRBJ1-5; clone size: few; CDR3 protein: CASSLGGASGQPQHF; CDR3 DNA: TGTGCCAGCAGTTTAGGGGGGGCGTCGGGTCAGCCCCAGCATTTT
V gene: TRBV27; CDR3 length: 13; D gene: NA; J gene: TRBJ1-1; clone size: few; CDR3 protein: CASSFGYQGEAFF; CDR3 DNA: TGTGCCAGCAGTTTCGGCTACCAGGGGGAAGCTTTCTTT
V gene: TRBV6-2/TRBV6-3; CDR3 length: 17; D gene: NA; J gene: TRBJ1-5; clone size: NA; CDR3 protein: CASSRTRTRGNNQPQHF; CDR3 DNA: TGTGCCAGCAGCCGTACTCGGACACGGGGGAACAATCAGCCCCAGCATTTT
V gene: TRBV10-3; CDR3 length: 16; D gene: NA; J gene: TRBJ1-1; clone size: NA; CDR3 protein: CAISESGRGASFEAFF; CDR3 DNA: TGTGCCATCAGTGAGTCAGGAAGGGGAGCAAGCTTTGAAGCTTTCTTT
V gene: TRBV4-1; CDR3 length: 12; D gene: NA; J gene: TRBJ2-3; clone size: NA; CDR3 protein: CASSQDRNTQYF; CDR3 DNA: TGCGCCAGCAGCCAAGATAGGAATACGCAGTATTTT
V gene: TRBV10-1; CDR3 length: 14; D gene: TRBD2; J gene: TRBJ2-1; clone size: NA; CDR3 protein: CASSTSGGYNEQFF; CDR3 DNA: TGCGCCAGCAGCACTAGCGGGGGCTACAATGAGCAGTTCTTC
V gene: TRBV5-1; CDR3 length: 14; D gene: NA; J gene: TRBJ2-7; clone size: NA; CDR3 protein: CASSLARGSYEQYF; CDR3 DNA: TGCGCCAGCAGCTTGGCCCGGGGATCCTACGAGCAGTACTTC
V gene: TRBV29-1; CDR3 length: 10; D gene: NA; J gene: TRBJ2-1; clone size: NA; CDR3 protein: CSGGYNEQFF; CDR3 DNA: TGCAGTGGGGGGTACAATGAGCAGTTCTTC
V gene: TRBV11-2; CDR3 length: 16; D gene: TRBD2; J gene: TRBJ2-3; clone size: NA; CDR3 protein: CASSLLAGQLTDTQYF; CDR3 DNA: TGTGCCAGCAGCTTACTAGCGGGCCAACTCACAGATACGCAGTATTTT
V gene: TRBV19; CDR3 length: 19; D gene: TRBD1; J gene: TRBJ1-5; clone size: NA; CDR3 protein: CASSIDGTGRLYSNQPQHF; CDR3 DNA: TGTGCCAGTAGTATTGATGGGACAGGGAGATTATATAGCAATCAGCCCCAGCATTTT
V gene: TRBV15; CDR3 length: 15; D gene: NA; J gene: TRBJ2-5; clone size: NA; CDR3 protein: CATSIPDLLTQTQYF; CDR3 DNA: TGTGCCACCAGCATCCCGGATCTTTTAACGCAGACCCAGTACTTC
V gene: TRBV6-2/TRBV6-3; CDR3 length: 13; D gene: NA; J gene: TRBJ1-1; clone size: few; CDR3 protein: CASSPRVNTEAFF; CDR3 DNA: TGTGCCAGCAGTCCCAGGGTGAACACTGAAGCTTTCTTT
V gene: TRBV20-1; CDR3 length: 15; D gene: NA; J gene: TRBJ1-6; clone size: NA; CDR3 protein: CSARDLEKDNSPLHF; CDR3 DNA: TGCAGTGCTAGAGATCTGGAAAAGGATAATTCACCCCTCCACTTT
V gene: TRBV12-3/TRBV12-4; CDR3 length: 13; D gene: NA; J gene: TRBJ2-7; clone size: NA; CDR3 protein: CASSLLGAYEQYF; CDR3 DNA: TGTGCCAGCAGTTTACTGGGGGCCTACGAGCAGTACTTC
V gene: TRBV12-3/TRBV12-4; CDR3 length: 15; D gene: TRBD1; J gene: TRBJ1-5; clone size: few; CDR3 protein: CASRPGGTSNQPQHF; CDR3 DNA: TGTGCCAGCAGACCAGGGGGCACGAGCAATCAGCCCCAGCATTTT
V gene: TRBV28; CDR3 length: 13; D gene: NA; J gene: TRBJ2-5; clone size: NA; CDR3 protein: CASSLLNEETQYF; CDR3 DNA: TGTGCCAGCAGTTTGCTCAACGAAGAGACCCAGTACTTC
V gene: TRBV4-1; CDR3 length: 16; D gene: TRBD1; J gene: TRBJ2-2; clone size: NA; CDR3 protein: CASSHISGTGSGELFF; CDR3 DNA: TGCGCCAGCAGCCACATATCCGGGACAGGGAGCGGGGAGCTGTTTTTT
V gene: TRBV7-2; CDR3 length: 16; D gene: TRBD1; J gene: TRBJ1-2; clone size: NA; CDR3 protein: CASSSTPPGTVYGYTF; CDR3 DNA: TGTGCCAGCAGCTCTACTCCCCCCGGGACAGTCTATGGCTACACCTTC
V gene: TRBV10-3; CDR3 length: 15; D gene: NA; J gene: TRBJ2-1; clone size: NA; CDR3 protein: CASSPGLSSYNEQFF; CDR3 DNA: TGTGCCAGCAGTCCGGGACTCAGCTCCTACAATGAGCAGTTCTTC
V gene: TRBV20-1; CDR3 length: 14; D gene: NA; J gene: TRBJ2-3; clone size: NA; CDR3 protein: CSAAERLDGDTQYF; CDR3 DNA: TGCAGTGCTGCGGAGCGGCTAGATGGAGATACGCAGTATTTT
V gene: TRBV27; CDR3 length: 16; D gene: NA; J gene: TRBJ2-5; clone size: few; CDR3 protein: CASSPTVGQGGETQYF; CDR3 DNA: TGTGCCAGCAGCCCGACCGTAGGGCAAGGGGGAGAGACCCAGTACTTC
V gene: TRBV6-2/TRBV6-3; CDR3 length: 13; D gene: TRBD2; J gene: TRBJ2-3; clone size: few; CDR3 protein: CASISGGTDTQYF; CDR3 DNA: TGTGCCAGCATTAGCGGGGGCACAGATACGCAGTATTTT
V gene: TRBV27; CDR3 length: 15; D gene: NA; J gene: TRBJ2-5; clone size: NA; CDR3 protein: CASSLAGRVGETQYF; CDR3 DNA: TGTGCCAGCAGTTTAGCCGGCAGGGTTGGGGAGACCCAGTACTTC
V gene: TRBV5-1; CDR3 length: 14; D gene: NA; J gene: TRBJ1-4; clone size: NA; CDR3 protein: CASSSDLIREKLFF; CDR3 DNA: TGTGCCAGCAGCTCCGACCTAATCCGTGAAAAACTGTTTTTT
V gene: TRBV19; CDR3 length: 15; D gene: TRBD2; J gene: TRBJ2-3; clone size: NA; CDR3 protein: CASSPTPGRADTQYF; CDR3 DNA: TGTGCCAGTAGTCCCACCCCGGGGAGGGCAGATACGCAGTATTTT
V gene: TRBV2; CDR3 length: 18; D gene: NA; J gene: TRBJ1-6; clone size: NA; CDR3 protein: CASSELGRISSYNSPLHF; CDR3 DNA: TGTGCCAGCAGTGAACTCGGCAGGATTAGCTCCTATAATTCACCCCTCCACTTT
V gene: TRBV4-1; CDR3 length: 15; D gene: TRBD1; J gene: TRBJ2-7; clone size: NA; CDR3 protein: CASSQTGTGAYEQYF; CDR3 DNA: TGCGCCAGCAGCCAAACCGGGACAGGGGCCTACGAGCAGTACTTC
V gene: TRBV6-5; CDR3 length: 13; D gene: NA; J gene: TRBJ1-1; clone size: NA; CDR3 protein: CGSSLMYEAEAFF; CDR3 DNA: TGTGGCAGCAGTTTAATGTACGAAGCTGAAGCTTTCTTT
V gene: TRBV18; CDR3 length: 15; D gene: TRBD1; J gene: TRBJ1-2; clone size: NA; CDR3 protein: CASSPGDRGYNGYTF; CDR3 DNA: TGTGCCAGCTCACCGGGGGACAGGGGATACAATGGCTACACCTTC
V gene: TRBV11-2; CDR3 length: 13; D gene: NA; J gene: TRBJ2-5; clone size: once; CDR3 protein: CASSLVAVETQYF; CDR3 DNA: TGTGCCAGCAGCTTAGTAGCGGTAGAGACCCAGTACTTC
V gene: TRBV6-1; CDR3 length: 15; D gene: TRBD2; J gene: TRBJ2-4; clone size: NA; CDR3 protein: CASTMTSGGAGIQYF; CDR3 DNA: TGTGCCAGCACTATGACTAGCGGGGGGGCTGGCATTCAGTACTTC
V gene: TRBV6-6; CDR3 length: 12; D gene: NA; J gene: TRBJ2-1; clone size: medium-sized; CDR3 protein: CASGAGRNEQFF; CDR3 DNA: TGTGCCAGCGGGGCAGGCCGGAATGAGCAGTTCTTC
V gene: TRBV5-1; CDR3 length: 12; D gene: NA; J gene: TRBJ1-1; clone size: few; CDR3 protein: CASSGPSFEAFF; CDR3 DNA: TGCGCCAGCAGCGGTCCCAGTTTTGAAGCTTTCTTT
V gene: TRBV20-1; CDR3 length: 13; D gene: NA; J gene: TRBJ1-5; clone size: few; CDR3 protein: CSASLGSNQPQHF; CDR3 DNA: TGCAGTGCTAGTCTTGGAAGCAATCAGCCCCAGCATTTT
V gene: TRBV29-1; CDR3 length: 12; D gene: TRBD2; J gene: TRBJ2-1; clone size: NA; CDR3 protein: CSARLASNEQFF; CDR3 DNA: TGCAGCGCTCGACTAGCGTCAAATGAGCAGTTCTTC
V gene: TRBV27; CDR3 length: 16; D gene: TRBD1; J gene: TRBJ2-3; clone size: NA; CDR3 protein: CASSLFGQTGGDTQYF; CDR3 DNA: TGTGCCAGCAGTTTATTTGGGCAAACAGGGGGGGATACGCAGTATTTT